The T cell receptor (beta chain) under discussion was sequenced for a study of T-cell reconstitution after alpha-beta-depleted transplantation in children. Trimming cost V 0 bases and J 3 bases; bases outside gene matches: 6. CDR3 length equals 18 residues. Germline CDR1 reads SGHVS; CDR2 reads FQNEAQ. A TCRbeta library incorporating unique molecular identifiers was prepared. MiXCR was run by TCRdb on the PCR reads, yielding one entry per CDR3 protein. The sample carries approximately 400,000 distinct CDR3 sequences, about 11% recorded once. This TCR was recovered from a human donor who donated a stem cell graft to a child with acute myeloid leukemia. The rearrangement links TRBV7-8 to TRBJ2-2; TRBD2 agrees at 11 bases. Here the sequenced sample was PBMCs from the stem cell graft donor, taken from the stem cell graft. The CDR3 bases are TGTGCCAGCAGCTTAGCCCTAGCGGGGGGCGGAGACACCGGGGAGCTGTTTTTT. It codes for CASSLALAGGGDTGELFF.